Below are 19 T cell receptor beta chains sequenced from a single sample in a study of blood T cell repertoires in COVID-19. Libraries were prepared by immunoSEQ multiplex PCR; TCRdb keeps only in-frame clonotypes and omits some of them. The sample has around 150,000 clones, just over 85% seen once. Material for sequencing was peripheral blood. The source is a man in his 60s with acute or convalescent COVID-19.

The chain recombines TRBV18 with TRBJ2-3; TRBD1 might be the D (5 bases). V lost 6 bases and J 4 bases, leaving 8 bases between the germline ends. This CDR3 has 12 amino acids. The germline gives CDR1 KGHSH, CDR2 LQKENI. The CDR3 here is CASSRVPDTQYF. The CDR3 bases are TGTGCCAGCTCCAGGGTTCCAGATACGCAGTATTTT.

V gene TRBV6-2 or TRBV6-3 combines with J gene TRBJ2-5, with 13 bases matching TRBD2. The trim removed 6 bases at V and 3 bases at J, leaving 19 bases unmatched. CDR3 size: 20 residues. Germline values: CDR1 MNHEY, CDR2 SVGEGT. The CDR3 DNA reads TGTGCCAGCAGCCCTGGAAGGACTAGCGGGAGATTGACCACAAAAGAGACCCAGTACTTC. It translates to CASSPGRTSGRLTTKETQYF.

The chain employs TRBV3-1 (or the pseudogene TRBV3-2) and TRBJ1-4; D uncertain. Looked up from germline, CDR1 is LGHDT and CDR2 is YNNKEL (reference sequence). The CDR3 is made up of 15 amino acids. Deletions cut 3 bases from V and 3 bases from J, with 11 bases between. This CDR3 reads CASSQYRGPNEKLFF. CDR3 bases: TGTGCCAGCAGCCAGTATAGAGGGCCTAATGAAAAACTGTTTTTT.

This clone has a single count. V and J are TRBV15 and TRBJ1-2; TRBD1 might be the D (6 bases). Per germline, CDR1 LNHNV and CDR2 YYDKDF (reference sequence). V was pared by 5 bases and J by 2 bases, with 9 bases between. The CDR3 loop spans 13 amino acids. For the CDR3, the DNA is TGTGCCACCAGCGGGGGCCTAAACTATGGCTACACCTTC. Amino acids: CATSGGLNYGYTF.

In DNA form, the CDR3 reads TGTGCCATCAGCGACTCAGGGACAGGGGCAGATACGCAGTATTTT. It translates to CAISDSGTGADTQYF. V usage is TRBV10-3 and J usage is TRBJ2-3; 10 bases match TRBD1. Germline V gene lookup returns CDR1 ENHRY and CDR2 SYGVKD. CDR3 size: 15 residues. The V gene end was trimmed by 6 bases and the J gene end by 4 bases; junction bases not matched to a gene: 7.

This sequence joins TRBV28 and TRBJ2-4, with D possibly matching TRBD2 (6 bases). With 6 bases removed from V and 0 bases from J, the gap between germline ends came to 9 bases. From germline, CDR1 is MDHEN and CDR2 SYDVKM. The CDR3 runs 14 residues. DNA of the CDR3: TGTGCCAGCAGGTCGGGGGTAGCCAAAAACATTCAGTACTTC. It is translated as CASRSGVAKNIQYF.

The chain is built from TRBV30 and TRBJ2-3, with TRBD2 matching over 8 bases. This CDR3 contains 14 residues. V lost 8 bases to trimming and J lost 5 bases; unmatched junction nucleotides: 12. Germline values: CDR1 GTSNPN, CDR2 SVGIG (reference sequence). This CDR3 is CARQVTGGGDTQYF. The CDR3 bases are TGTGCCCGCCAGGTAACGGGAGGGGGAGATACGCAGTATTTT.

This clone was counted only a few times. This chain links TRBV6-1 with TRBJ2-2, with D tentatively TRBD1 (6 bases). Trimming stripped 2 bases from V and 5 bases from J, with 9 bases between. The CDR3 is made up of 14 amino acids. Germline V lookup: CDR1 MNHNS, CDR2 SASEGT. This CDR3 is CASSENRVTGELFF. The CDR3 bases are TGTGCCAGCAGTGAAAACAGGGTGACCGGGGAGCTGTTTTTT.

This clone was observed a few times. The chain combines TRBV6-5 with TRBJ1-2; D possibly corresponds to TRBD1 (6 bases). The CDR3 has 15 amino acids. Germline V gene lookup returns CDR1 MNHEY and CDR2 SVGAGI. V lost 4 bases and J 6 bases, leaving 18 bases between the germline ends. CDR3: CASSFFGAGENGYTF. In nucleotides, the CDR3 is TGTGCCAGCAGTTTTTTCGGGGCAGGGGAAAATGGCTACACCTTC.

The chain uses TRBV4-1 and TRBJ1-2; D is unclear. Trimming left V 0 bases short and J 8 bases short, with 19 bases between. The CDR3 spans 16 residues. From germline, CDR1 is MGHRA and CDR2 YSYEKL. The CDR3, as DNA: TGCGCCAGCAGCCAAGATCGAGGACTCACCTTGGCGGGCTACACCTTC. It codes for CASSQDRGLTLAGYTF.

The chain is built from TRBV5-1 and TRBJ2-5; possible D gene TRBD2, 6 bases. Germline V gene lookup returns CDR1 SGHRS and CDR2 YFSETQ. The CDR3 consists of 15 residues. The ends were cut back, 2 bases at V and 1 base at J, with 12 bases in the middle. CDR3 region: CASSFSPGGQETQYF. CDR3 coding DNA: TGCGCCAGCAGCTTCTCTCCCGGGGGCCAAGAGACCCAGTACTTC.

V and J are TRBV7-2 and TRBJ2-6; weak D call: TRBD2 (5 bases). This CDR3 contains 15 residues. From germline, CDR1 is SGHTA and CDR2 FQGNSA. Trimming took off 5 bases at V and 1 base at J, with 9 bases between the two ends. The DNA of the CDR3 is TGTGCCAGCAGCCGCCGCGGGTCTGGGGCCAACGTCCTGACTTTC. It codes for CASSRRGSGANVLTF.

This sequence joins TRBV7-2 and TRBJ2-2, with D unresolved. CDR1 is SGHTA, CDR2 FQGNSA, per germline. The V end was cut by 2 bases, the J end by 5 bases, with 12 bases between. CDR3 length equals 15 residues. CDR3 protein: CASSLYGMTTGELFF. The CDR3 DNA is TGTGCCAGCAGCTTATACGGAATGACAACCGGGGAGCTGTTTTTT.

There are a few counts of this clone. The gene calls are TRBV7-3 and TRBJ2-2; no firm D call. This CDR3 comprises 13 residues. Looked up from germline, CDR1 is SGHTA and CDR2 is FQGTGA. Trimming removed 4 bases from V and 6 bases from J, with 9 bases in between. CDR3 nucleotide sequence: TGTGCCAGCAGCTATCTCTCGGCCGGGGAGCTGTTTTTT. Amino acid sequence: CASSYLSAGELFF.

This clone turned up a few times. The chain recombines TRBV27 with TRBJ1-4; D possibly corresponds to TRBD1 (5 bases). This CDR3 has 15 amino acids. Germline V gene data show CDR1 as MNHEY and CDR2 as SMNVEV (reference sequence). The V and J ends lost 4 bases and 7 bases respectively, with 16 bases between them. CDR3 residues: CASSYTGVLGEKLFF. CDR3 DNA: TGTGCCAGCAGTTATACGGGGGTACTGGGTGAAAAACTGTTTTTT.

V is TRBV3-1 (or the pseudogene TRBV3-2) and J is TRBJ2-7, with TRBD2 matching over 9 bases. The CDR3 has 15 residues. The germline CDR1 and CDR2 sequences are LGHDT and YNNKEL (reference sequence). The V and J ends lost 0 bases and 3 bases, in that order; junction bases with no gene match: 3. The CDR3 DNA reads as TGTGCCAGCAGCCAAGACCTAGCGGGATACTACGAGCAGTACTTC. It is translated as CASSQDLAGYYEQYF.

The chain employs TRBV28 and TRBJ1-4; 8 bases are shared with TRBD1. V lost 10 bases, J lost 6 bases, and 10 bases stayed unmatched. CDR1 MDHEN and CDR2 SYDVKM come from the germline V gene. The CDR3 spans 14 residues. Here the CDR3 reads CATAQGAGYEKLFF. The CDR3, as DNA: TGTGCCACCGCCCAGGGGGCTGGGTATGAAAAACTGTTTTTT. The complete variable domain, with remaining parts taken from reference TRBV28 and TRBJ1-4, reads DVKVTQSSRYLVKRTGEKVFLECVQDMDHENMFWYRQDPGLGLRLIYFSYDVKMKEKGDIPEGYSVSREKKERFSLILESASTNQTSMYLCATAQGAGYEKLFFGSGTQLSVL.

This chain joins TRBV5-6 and TRBJ1-2; 7 nucleotides align to TRBD1. The V and J ends lost 4 bases and 11 bases, in that order; junction bases with no gene match: 11. Per germline, CDR1 SGHDT and CDR2 YYEEEE. The CDR3 spans 13 residues. CDR3 amino acids: CASSPGTAPPYTF. The CDR3 coding sequence is TGTGCCAGCAGCCCCGGGACAGCCCCTCCGTACACCTTC. The whole variable domain, remainder taken from reference TRBV5-6 and TRBJ1-2, is DAGVTQSPTHLIKTRGQQVTLRCSPKSGHDTVSWYQQALGQGPQFIFQYYEEEERQRGNFPDRFSGHQFPNYSSELNVNALLLGDSALYLCASSPGTAPPYTFGSGTRLTVV.

The V gene is TRBV6-2 or TRBV6-3, the J gene TRBJ2-1; D is ambiguous. Per germline, CDR1 MNHEY and CDR2 SVGEGT. The CDR3 has 15 residues. V dropped 5 bases and J dropped 0 bases, with 11 bases sitting between them. CDR3 sequence (DNA): TGTGCCAGCAGTCCCGACTCGAGCTCCTACAATGAGCAGTTCTTC. It encodes CASSPDSSSYNEQFF.